The rows below give T cell receptor beta chains drawn from one sample of a study of shared clonotypes between healthy human individuals. Produced via immunoSEQ multiplex PCR; TCRdb's table is partial and in-frame only. The sample holds some 2,500,000 clones, 85% to 95% seen once. Sequencing was done on a sample of naive CD4+ T cells from PBMCs. Source of these receptors: a man between 18 and 35 years old in good health. Some clones in this sample may be carry-over from other donors' samples. CDR3s include the opening cysteine and the closing phenylalanine or tryptophan. The D gene is left open where the match is weak. Clone sizes are given selectively: once, few, many, or a class where the clone is expanded.

TRBV4-1,NA,TRBJ2-7,NA,TGCGCCAGCACCCGGGACGGAACCTACGAGCAGTACTTC,CASTRDGTYEQYF
TRBV19,TRBD1,TRBJ1-5,few,TGTGCCAGTAGATCCGGGACAGGGAATGATCAGCCCCAGCATTTT,CASRSGTGNDQPQHF
TRBV2,NA,TRBJ2-7,NA,TGTGCCAGCAGTGAAGATGGGTACGAGCAGTACTTC,CASSEDGYEQYF
TRBV4-1,NA,TRBJ1-2,once,TGCGCCAGCAGCCAAGGCCGGGGAACTTACTATGGCTACACCTTC,CASSQGRGTYYGYTF
TRBV7-2,NA,TRBJ2-3,once,TGTGCCAGCAGTTTCCGGGGGGCGACCGATACGCAGTATTTT,CASSFRGATDTQYF
TRBV10-3,TRBD1,TRBJ2-7,NA,TGTGCCACCAAAGGACAGGTCTCCTACGAGCAGTACTTC,CATKGQVSYEQYF
TRBV9,NA,TRBJ1-1,NA,TGTGCCAGCAGCGTCACCCCCAGCAACACTGAAGCTTTCTTT,CASSVTPSNTEAFF
TRBV27,NA,TRBJ2-7,NA,TGTGCCAGCAGTTTGCGGATCGGCTCTGAGCAGTACTTC,CASSLRIGSEQYF
TRBV9,NA,TRBJ1-2,NA,TGTGCCAGCAGCGTCGGGACGGATGCTAACTATGGCTACACCTTC,CASSVGTDANYGYTF
TRBV30,NA,TRBJ2-1,NA,TGTGCCTGGAGACAGTTCAATGAGCAGTTCTTC,CAWRQFNEQFF
TRBV10-3,TRBD2,TRBJ2-3,once,TGTGCCATCAGTGAGGGGACTAGCGGTACAGATACGCAGTATTTT,CAISEGTSGTDTQYF
TRBV9,TRBD2,TRBJ2-7,NA,TGTGCCAGCAGCGTAGTGGAAGCGGGAGCGCAGTACTTC,CASSVVEAGAQYF
TRBV2,NA,TRBJ1-3,NA,TGTGCCAGCAGCCCCCAGCAGGGCATATCTGGAAACACCATATATTTT,CASSPQQGISGNTIYF
TRBV7-2,NA,TRBJ1-5,NA,TGTGCCAGCAGCTGGACAGTGGCGGGGCAGCCCCAGCATTTT,CASSWTVAGQPQHF
TRBV18,NA,TRBJ2-2,few,TGTGCCAGCTCGCAGGGAATGACCGGGGAGCTGTTTTTT,CASSQGMTGELFF
TRBV9,NA,TRBJ2-3,NA,TGTGCCAGCAGCGTAGGTCTTCATAGCACAGATACGCAGTATTTT,CASSVGLHSTDTQYF
TRBV2,TRBD1,TRBJ2-7,NA,TGTGCCAGCAGTGAAGAGGGAACAGGGGCCTACGAGCAGTACTTC,CASSEEGTGAYEQYF
TRBV7-9,NA,TRBJ2-7,NA,TGTGCCAGCAGCAAGGGACTGGGATCCTACGAGCAGTACTTC,CASSKGLGSYEQYF
TRBV5-4,TRBD1,TRBJ2-7,NA,TGTGCCAGCAGCGACCCTGACAGGGGGGTTTACGAGCAGTACTTC,CASSDPDRGVYEQYF
TRBV29-1,NA,TRBJ2-5,NA,TGCAGCGTTGGCAGCCGGTCGGAGACCCAGTACTTC,CSVGSRSETQYF
TRBV27,NA,TRBJ2-1,NA,TGTGCCAGCAGTTTTTGGGGTACAAATGAGCAGTTCTTC,CASSFWGTNEQFF
TRBV20-1,NA,TRBJ2-7,NA,TGCAGTGCTAGAGGGGTCCGCGAGCAGTACTTC,CSARGVREQYF
TRBV6-4,NA,TRBJ2-1,NA,TGTGCCAGCAGTGAGGCGTTTCCCTACAATGAGCAGTTCTTC,CASSEAFPYNEQFF
TRBV7-9,NA,TRBJ2-2,NA,TGTGCCAGCAGCCCCGGGGGGGAGCTGTTTTTT,CASSPGGELFF
TRBV18,NA,TRBJ1-3,once,TGTGCCAGCTCACCAACAGCCTCTGGGGGAAACACCATATATTTT,CASSPTASGGNTIYF
TRBV27,TRBD1,TRBJ1-2,NA,TGTGCCAGCAGAAGAACAGGGGGACAATATGGCTACACCTTC,CASRRTGGQYGYTF
TRBV11-3,NA,TRBJ2-7,NA,TGTGCCAGCAGCCCGAATGGGAGGGAGCAGTACTTC,CASSPNGREQYF
TRBV7-2,NA,TRBJ2-7,NA,TGTGCCAGCAGCTTAGTGTTTCAGCCCCGCCTTCCTCGGGAGCAGTACTTC,CASSLVFQPRLPREQYF
TRBV4-2,NA,TRBJ1-2,NA,TGTGCCAGCAGCCAAGCTACGACATGGGACTATGGCTACACCTTC,CASSQATTWDYGYTF
TRBV9,NA,TRBJ2-1,NA,TGTGCCAGCAGCGTAGATAGGGAGGATGAGCAGTTCTTC,CASSVDREDEQFF
TRBV2,NA,TRBJ1-5,once,TGTGCCAGCGGGCCAGGGATCAATCAGCCCCAGCATTTT,CASGPGINQPQHF
TRBV6-1,NA,TRBJ2-1,NA,TGTGCCAGCAGTGTTAACCCGCGATACAATGAGCAGTTCTTC,CASSVNPRYNEQFF
TRBV2,NA,TRBJ1-2,NA,TGTGCCAGCAGTGAGGGTAACGGGGCCTACTATGGCTACACCTTC,CASSEGNGAYYGYTF
TRBV27,NA,TRBJ1-4,NA,TGTGCCAGCAGTTTATACCCGGTGAGGACTAATGAAAAACTGTTTTTT,CASSLYPVRTNEKLFF
TRBV5-1,TRBD1,TRBJ2-7,NA,TGCGCCAGCAGCTTTTGGACAGGGGGCGTGGGTCGGCGTTCCCTCCGATACGAGCAGTACTTC,CASSFWTGGVGRRSLRYEQYF
TRBV6-5,TRBD2,TRBJ2-1,NA,TGTGCCAGCAGTTACTCCCCACTAGCGGGAGGGCGGGAGCAGTTCTTC,CASSYSPLAGGREQFF
TRBV7-9,TRBD2,TRBJ2-1,NA,TGTGCCAGCAGCTTATGGCTAGCGGATTACAATGAGCAGTTCTTC,CASSLWLADYNEQFF
TRBV30,TRBD1,TRBJ2-7,NA,TGTGCCTGGACCTTGACAGGGGCGAGCTCCTACGAGCAGTACTTC,CAWTLTGASSYEQYF
TRBV4-2,TRBD2,TRBJ2-7,NA,TGTGCCAGCAGCCAAGCGCCGGGACTAGCGGCTTACGAGCAGTACTTC,CASSQAPGLAAYEQYF
TRBV28,NA,TRBJ1-1,NA,TGTGCCAGCAGTTTCTACCCCGCGAACACTGAAGCTTTCTTT,CASSFYPANTEAFF
TRBV7-9,NA,TRBJ2-2,NA,TGTGCCAGCAGCCGTTGGACGGGGGGCACCAACACCGGGGAGCTGTTTTTT,CASSRWTGGTNTGELFF
TRBV4-1,NA,TRBJ1-1,NA,TGCGCCAGCAGCCAAGATGGGCCGAACACTGAAGCTTTCTTT,CASSQDGPNTEAFF
TRBV5-1,TRBD1,TRBJ2-7,NA,TGCGCCAGCAGCTTCTCCCCGGGACAGGGTTCCGAGCAGTACTTC,CASSFSPGQGSEQYF
TRBV6-1,TRBD1,TRBJ1-4,NA,TGTGCCAGCAGTGCGGGGGACAGTAATGAAAAACTGTTTTTT,CASSAGDSNEKLFF
TRBV25-1,NA,TRBJ2-7,NA,TGTGCCAGCGGAGGTGGGGCCACCAGTGGGCAGTACTTC,CASGGGATSGQYF
TRBV30,TRBD1,TRBJ1-1,NA,TGTGCCTGGAGAGAGACAGGGGGGGCTTTCTTT,CAWRETGGAFF
TRBV5-1,NA,TRBJ2-5,NA,TGCGCCAGCAGCTTTTTCCCCAAAGCCCTGCGTCAAGAGACCCAGTACTTC,CASSFFPKALRQETQYF
TRBV28,NA,TRBJ2-7,NA,TGTGCCAGCAGTTTAGTCTCCGCGGGGTCGCTTTCCTACGAGCAGTACTTC,CASSLVSAGSLSYEQYF
TRBV27,NA,TRBJ1-5,NA,TGTGCCAGCAGTTGCTACCGGTTCCGGGATTTT,CASSCYRFRDF
TRBV5-4,NA,TRBJ1-2,NA,TGTGCCAGCAGCTCTTGGACCGTCGTCTATGGCTACACCTTC,CASSSWTVVYGYTF
TRBV6-5,TRBD1,TRBJ1-2,NA,TGTGCCAGCAGTTACACAGGGGAATCCTCTAACTATGGCTACACCTTC,CASSYTGESSNYGYTF
TRBV27,TRBD2,TRBJ2-1,NA,TGTGCCAGCAGTTTGAGGGGCGGGAGGACATCCTACAATGAGCAGTTCTTC,CASSLRGGRTSYNEQFF
TRBV7-3,TRBD1,TRBJ2-2,NA,TGTGCCAGCAGCCCAAGCGGGACAGGGGGGAACACCGGGGAGCTGTTTTTT,CASSPSGTGGNTGELFF
TRBV30,TRBD1,TRBJ1-5,few,TGTGCCTGGAGGACAGGGAGGAATCAGCCCCAGCATTTT,CAWRTGRNQPQHF
TRBV6-1,NA,TRBJ2-6,once,TGTGCCAGCAGTGAACTACGTCGGGGGGCCAACGTCCTGACTTTC,CASSELRRGANVLTF
TRBV4-1,NA,TRBJ1-5,NA,TGCGCCAGCAGCCAAGATCTCGGGAGGAGCAATCAGCCCCAGCATTTT,CASSQDLGRSNQPQHF
TRBV29-1,TRBD1,TRBJ2-5,NA,TGCAGCGGAAACAGGGGGCAAGAGACCCAGTACTTC,CSGNRGQETQYF
TRBV28,NA,TRBJ2-5,NA,TGTGCCAGCAGTGTTGACAGGCCGGAGACCCAGTACTTC,CASSVDRPETQYF